This T cell receptor (beta chain) was retrieved from a study of T-cell memory formation after mild COVID-19. For the study at large: Clustering of TCRs was largely donor specific.

TCR alpha and TCR beta cDNA libraries carrying sample barcodes and UMIs came from 5'RACE with constant-segment primers. TCRdb re-called the 5' RACE reads with MiXCR, one entry per CDR3 protein. The table has some 150,000 distinct CDR3 sequences, under 25% seen once. With 0 bases removed from V and 2 bases from J, the gap between germline ends came to 9 bases. The CDR3 covers 14 residues. Germline V gene lookup returns CDR1 SGHRS and CDR2 YFSETQ. This clonotype was picked up a small number of times. The chain links TRBV5-1 to TRBJ2-7; D perhaps matches TRBD1 (6 bases). The sequence was obtained from an adult woman who had mild COVID-19 (a few samples of this study predate the infection). Cell type and time point are not known. Input material: PBMCs or a T cell subset sorted from them (not recorded which). The CDR3 DNA reads as TGCGCCAGCAGCTTGGATACAGGGACCTACGAGCAGTACTTC. It is translated as CASSLDTGTYEQYF.